This T cell receptor beta chain appears in the sequencing data of a study of shared clonotypes between healthy human individuals. Deep-level running was used for the assay. Clones were sequenced by immunoSEQ multiplex PCR, and TCRdb holds only the in-frame ones, with some missing. In the table there are about 2 million clones, approximately 95% of which are singletons. Study conclusions and caveats: Clonotype sharing across donors was expected to vary with sequencing depth.

Of note for this clone: Its antigen is undetermined.

What was sequenced was naive CD4+ T cells sorted from blood. Subset denoted: CD45RA+ positively selected. This clonotype was obtained from a man aged 18 to 30 in good health.

CDR3 coding DNA: TGTGCCAGCAGCTTAAATGGAGGACTCCTCCTCAGCAATGAGCAGTTCTTC. Amino acids: CASSLNGGLLLSNEQFF. The chain has TRBV7-6 and TRBJ2-1; a possible D gene is TRBD2 (5 bases). Trimming cost V 2 bases and J 6 bases, with 20 bases left between them. The CDR3 totals 17 residues. From germline, CDR1 is SGHVS and CDR2 FNYEAQ.